This T cell receptor beta chain was obtained from a study of shared clonotypes between healthy human individuals (dated by TCRdb to about 2020). Turning to the overall study: The cohort comprised a couple of women and a few men aged 18 to 49 years. For each donor, three plates each were used for CD4 naive and CD4 memory, two plates were used for CD8 naive, and one plate was used for CD8 memory. To estimate repertoire size and how much clonotypes are shared between individuals, the study performed deep sequencing of blood TCR repertoires from about five healthy adults. Between about 0.94 and 8.9 billion PBMCs per donor were obtained by leukapheresis. Different laboratories and diverse techniques were used to prepare libraries and sequence TCR repertoires, to increase sequencing depth and limit assay-specific biases. What the authors observed across the whole study: Higher generation probabilities were observed for clonotypes shared by all four sorted-subset donors than for non-shared clonotypes. Naive subsets generally had larger estimated clonotype richness than memory subsets did. Across a few donors, roughly 5% of naive CD4, approximately 4% of naive CD8, about 2.3% of memory CD4, and approximately 0.4% of memory CD8 clonotypes were shared. Pairwise subsampling indicated that sequencing depth was expected to affect the degree of clonotype sharing among donors. Incomplete sequencing was indicated by rarefaction of sorted-subset datasets, despite the large sequencing depth. Only blood was sampled, and tissue TCR repertoires likely differ from those in blood. The genetic and exposure-history diversity represented was limited by the small number of donors.

V drops 1 base and J drops 0 bases, leaving 8 bases in between. The germline V gene supplies CDR1 KGHSH and CDR2 LQKENI. The CDR3 has 15 amino acids, counting the end cysteine and phenylalanine. Only CDR3 DNA is held: 45 bases, read in frame from base 1. Using the deep immunoSEQ assay, multiplex PCR amplified TCR CDR3 regions from genomic DNA. Extracted genomic DNA from each cell subset was spread evenly across all wells of several immunoSEQ 96-well plates, with each plate serving as a replicate. Each replicate PCR for sorted subsets received around 0.2 ug genomic DNA, equal to 30,000 or so T cell genomes. The purified libraries were quantified using a Qubit 3.0 fluorometer, sized with a Bioanalyzer 2100, and then quantified again using the KAPA Library Quantification kit. Every immunoSEQ 96-well plate was sequenced on a dedicated single-read 150-cycle Illumina NextSeq 550 flow cell. In the original analysis: Because only junctional sequences without quality scores were contained in the immunoSEQ output, filtering matching that applied to full-length reads could not be performed. To assign V/J genes and CDR3, sequences were annotated using PyIR, a Python wrapper for IgBLAST v1.9, with IMGT germline references. Reads were filtered out if the reads had weak V/J assignments (E-value above 1e-6), no CDR3, stop codons, out-of-frame junctions, or ambiguous translated residues. V3J clonotypes were defined as sequences sharing the same inferred V gene, J gene, and CDR3 amino acid sequence. To compute the percentage overlap between repertoires, the number of shared unique clonotypes was divided by the size of the smaller repertoire. RTK rarefaction, the Chao1 estimator, and Recon v2.1 estimates of unobserved clonotypes were used to assess repertoire richness. Generation probabilities were computed with OLGA for all TCRbeta clonotypes obtained by the gDNA method from a few donors. The table was pulled from immuneACCESS by TCRdb, which kept in-frame rearrangements only. Such tables lose some clones; where checked, under half of the loss comes from unresolved V genes, and the rest has no known cause. V, J and clone size reflect that table, while D and trimming were determined from the DNA. Across this sample there are about 1.5 million clones, with approximately 98% seen only once. In total, the top ten clones hold about 0.42% of the sample.

Donors were healthy HIV-negative adults with no recently reported acute infections or vaccinations. All donors were Caucasian adults living in Nashville, Tennessee, USA. CD4+ T cells were enriched by magnetic negative selection; naive cells were then positively selected on CD45RA, and the negative fraction formed the memory subset. Blood was obtained by leukapheresis, after which PBMCs were separated by Ficoll-Histopaque density gradient centrifugation and cryopreserved in liquid nitrogen vapor phase. Analytical flow cytometry was used to check the purity and quantity of each magnetically sorted T cell population. From each sorted fraction, genomic DNA was isolated and quantified by UV absorbance on a Nanodrop 2000c. A single count supports this clone. The specificity of this receptor is unknown. No much larger clone is present one base from it, and per-base qualities are unavailable. The sample carries other DNA sequences with the same CDR3.

The chain couples TRBV18 to TRBJ2-3; no D gene call is confident. This receptor was identified in a young man in good health. Input material: naive CD4+ T cells sorted from blood. Read against the paper, the sample's cell subset or site label means: CD45RA+ positively selected. The CDR3 protein is CASSPLPSSTDTQYF. The DNA sequence follows: TGTGCCAGCTCACCACTACCGTCTAGCACAGATACGCAGTATTTT.